Each of the 21 T cell receptor beta chains below was sequenced from the same sample in a study of graft-versus-host responses after intestinal transplantation (dated by TCRdb to about 2021). No antigen has been identified for these receptors. The intended sense of this specimen's time point label: cells obtained before transplantation from donor or recipient. Library prep was done by the immunoSEQ multiplex PCR assay. Imported from immuneACCESS, the table was reduced by TCRdb to in-frame sequences with V and J called. These copies leave out some clones; in studies compared against another copy, an unresolved V gene accounts for under half, and the cause of the remainder is not known. This sample gives about 73,000 clones in total; nearly 90% of them show up just once. Less than 4.5% of the sample is in the top ten clones. The sample here was unstimulated CD8+ T cells sorted from spleen or lymph node cells, taken before transplant. These receptors were obtained from a human donor who was the organ donor for an intestinal transplant.

The rearrangement links TRBV25-1 to TRBJ2-1; D possibly corresponds to TRBD1 (6 bases). Germline V gene lookup returns CDR1 MGHDK and CDR2 SYGVNS. Deletions cut 3 bases from V and 7 bases from J, with 7 bases between. This CDR3 has 12 amino acids. The CDR3 loop reads CASSEDRNEQFF. The CDR3 nucleotides read TGTGCCAGCAGTGAGGACAGAAATGAGCAGTTCTTC. Full variable domain (outside the CDR3, taken from reference TRBV25-1 and TRBJ2-1): EADIYQTPRYLVIGTGKKITLECSQTMGHDKMYWYQQDPGMELHLIHYSYGVNSTEKGDLSSESTVSRIRTEHFPLTLESARPSHTSQYLCASSEDRNEQFFGPGTRLTVL.

The chain employs TRBV28 and TRBJ1-6; maybe TRBD1 (6 bases). Trimming cost V 7 bases and J 3 bases, with 19 bases left between them. CDR1 is MDHEN and CDR2 is SYDVKM in the germline V gene. CDR3 size: 17 residues. The DNA of the CDR3 is TGTGCCAGCATTGGACAGTACGACCCGGGCTATAATTCACCCCTCCACTTT. It yields the protein CASIGQYDPGYNSPLHF.

The rearrangement uses TRBV5-6 and TRBJ1-5; D is possibly TRBD1 (5 bases). CDR1 SGHDT and CDR2 YYEEEE come from the germline V gene. The CDR3 consists of 14 residues. The V end lost 2 bases, the J end lost 6 bases, and 12 bases lay between the germline ends. CDR3 region: CASSFGQGGQPQHF. For the CDR3, the DNA is TGTGCCAGCAGCTTCGGTCAGGGAGGTCAGCCCCAGCATTTT.

The V call is TRBV5-1, the J call TRBJ2-3; D ambiguous. Germline values: CDR1 SGHRS, CDR2 YFSETQ. The CDR3 is made up of 13 amino acids. Trimming took 0 bases from V and 6 from J, leaving 8 bases between them. CDR3 sequence: CASSLGRMDTQYF. CDR3 coding DNA: TGCGCCAGCAGCTTGGGCAGGATGGATACGCAGTATTTT.

This clone has a single count. The chain is built from TRBV5-4 and TRBJ2-1; 7 bases match TRBD2. Germline CDR1 and CDR2: SGHNT and YYREEE (reference sequence). V lost 5 bases, J lost 5 bases, and 10 bases stayed unmatched. This CDR3 region has 15 residues. This chain's CDR3 is CASRTPGAGDNEQFF. The CDR3 DNA is TGTGCCAGCAGAACCCCTGGGGCGGGGGACAATGAGCAGTTCTTC.

V usage is TRBV5-6 and J usage is TRBJ1-4; 11 bases line up with TRBD1. V was clipped by 4 bases and J by 6 bases; unmatched bases: 5. This CDR3 is built from 15 residues. Per the germline V gene, CDR1 is SGHDT and CDR2 is YYEEEE. CDR3 sequence: CASSPWGQGDEKLFF. DNA of the CDR3: TGTGCCAGCAGCCCGTGGGGACAGGGGGATGAAAAACTGTTTTTT.

This rearrangement joins TRBV6-4 to TRBJ2-3; D gene ambiguous. This CDR3 spans 14 amino acids. Trimming removed 2 bases at V and 6 bases at J, with 12 bases between. The germline gives CDR1 MRHNA, CDR2 SNTAGT. The chain's CDR3 is CASSDRVDSDTQYF. DNA of the CDR3: TGTGCCAGCAGTGACCGCGTCGATTCGGATACGCAGTATTTT.

V gene TRBV4-3 combines with J gene TRBJ1-2; TRBD1 might be the D (5 bases). With 2 bases removed from V and 3 bases from J, the gap between germline ends came to 22 bases. CDR3 length: 18 residues. Germline V gives CDR1 LGHNA, CDR2 YSLEER. CDR3 residues: CASSQRTGWGGYDYGYTF. Written as DNA, the CDR3 is TGCGCCAGCAGCCAACGCACCGGCTGGGGGGGGTATGACTATGGCTACACCTTC.

The chain links TRBV5-8 to TRBJ2-2, with 11 bases aligning to TRBD2. V shed 4 bases, J shed 1 base, and the junction held 6 bases outside the gene matches. CDR3 length equals 17 residues. CDR1 is SGHTS and CDR2 is YDEGEE in the germline V gene. CDR3 coding DNA: TGTGCCAGCAGCGCGCTAGCGGGGGGCCTGAACACCGGGGAGCTGTTTTTT. Translation gives CASSALAGGLNTGELFF.

This chain uses TRBV27 with TRBJ2-5, with 9 positions matching TRBD2. Looked up from germline, CDR1 is MNHEY and CDR2 is SMNVEV (reference sequence). V shed 0 bases and J 6 bases; nucleotides not matched to a gene: 11. The CDR3 has 17 amino acids. The CDR3: CASSLSGLAIGQKTQYF. The CDR3 DNA follows: TGTGCCAGCAGTTTATCTGGACTAGCGATTGGGCAGAAGACCCAGTACTTC.

The chain's CDR3 is CATSRSRSTEAFF. CDR3 nucleotide sequence: TGTGCCACCAGCAGGTCTCGGTCCACTGAAGCTTTCTTT. The rearrangement links TRBV15 to TRBJ1-1, with D unclear. Germline V gene lookup returns CDR1 LNHNV and CDR2 YYDKDF (reference sequence). V lost 3 bases, J lost 4 bases, and 9 bases lay in between. The CDR3 sequence is 13 residues long.

This clone was detected once. The chain has TRBV29-1 and TRBJ1-2; D gene unclear. The V and J ends lost 2 bases and 6 bases respectively, with 7 bases between them. CDR3 length: 11 amino acids. Germline CDR1 and CDR2: SQVTM and ANQGSEA. DNA of the CDR3: TGCAGCGTTGAACGCGATCATGGCTACACCTTC. Its protein product is CSVERDHGYTF.

The gene calls are TRBV5-1 and TRBJ2-3; D perhaps matches TRBD2 (5 bases). CDR3 length: 12 amino acids. The germline V gene encodes CDR1 SGHRS and CDR2 YFSETQ. Trimming pared 7 bases from V and 5 bases from J, leaving 11 bases between. The CDR3 is CASPWEIDTQYF. For the CDR3, the DNA is TGCGCCAGCCCCTGGGAGATAGATACGCAGTATTTT.

This sequence joins TRBV6-1 and TRBJ2-2; D perhaps matches TRBD2 (5 bases). The V and J ends lost 6 bases and 0 bases respectively, with 8 bases between them. The CDR3 length is 14 residues. Germline CDR1 and CDR2: MNHNS and SASEGT. The DNA for the CDR3 is TGTGCCAGCAGAGCGGCCCCGAACACCGGGGAGCTGTTTTTT. Translated, it gives CASRAAPNTGELFF.

V gene TRBV20-1 combines with J gene TRBJ1-2, with D possibly being TRBD1 (5 bases). This CDR3 has 11 residues. The germline V gene encodes CDR1 DFQATT and CDR2 SNEGSKA (reference sequence). V gave up 5 bases and J gave up 6 bases, with 10 bases separating them. DNA of the CDR3: TGCAGTGCTGCCGCGGGGGATGGCTACACCTTC. Amino acid sequence: CSAAAGDGYTF.

The V gene is TRBV27, the J gene TRBJ2-7; the D gene is possibly TRBD2 (6 bases). The V end lost 0 bases, the J end lost 2 bases, and 11 bases lay between the germline ends. Germline values: CDR1 MNHEY, CDR2 SMNVEV (reference sequence). The length of the CDR3 is 15 residues. The chain's CDR3 is CASSLSRELPYEQYV. CDR3 DNA sequence: TGTGCCAGCAGTTTATCCCGGGAGCTACCCTACGAGCAGTACGTC.

This rearrangement joins TRBV27 to TRBJ2-1, with a possible D match to TRBD2 (6 bases). Germline lookup yields CDR1 MNHEY and CDR2 SMNVEV (reference sequence). Trimming left V 1 base short and J 14 bases short, with 15 bases between. The CDR3 has 13 amino acids. CDR3 sequence: CASSLFGPGLEFF. The CDR3 DNA is TGTGCCAGCAGTTTATTTGGGCCGGGACTCGAGTTCTTC.

This rearrangement joins TRBV7-6 to TRBJ2-1; 8 bases match TRBD2. The V gene's germline CDR1 is SGHVS and CDR2 FNYEAQ. V gave up 2 bases and J gave up 8 bases; unmatched junction bases: 8. The CDR3 is made up of 15 amino acids. CDR3 bases: TGTGCCAGCAGCTTATCTCCGGGGGGGAGCGATGAGCAGTTCTTC. It specifies CASSLSPGGSDEQFF.

The chain joins TRBV29-1 to TRBJ2-2, with a tentative D call TRBD2 (6 bases). The germline V gene has CDR1 SQVTM and CDR2 ANQGSEA. V dropped 8 bases and J dropped 4 bases, with 11 bases sitting between them. The CDR3 is made up of 12 amino acids. In DNA, the CDR3 is TGCAGCTCTCTAGCGACCACCGGGGAGCTGTTTTTT. This gives the protein CSSLATTGELFF.

This rearrangement joins TRBV5-5 to TRBJ1-5, with TRBD1 identical over 7 bases. Per the germline V gene, CDR1 is SGHKS and CDR2 is YYEKEE (reference sequence). This CDR3 contains 17 residues. The V gene end was trimmed by 3 bases and the J gene end by 4 bases; junction bases not matched to a gene: 13. The CDR3 DNA reads as TGTGCCAGCAGCTACCGACTGTGGACAGGCCGGAATCAGCCCCAGCATTTT. Its protein product is CASSYRLWTGRNQPQHF.

The V gene is TRBV2, the J gene TRBJ2-1; the D is unclear. The CDR3 is 12 residues long. CDR1 is SNHLY and CDR2 is FYNNEI in the germline V gene. With 2 bases removed from V and 6 bases from J, the gap between germline ends came to 5 bases. The CDR3 is CASSESSNEQFF. The CDR3, as DNA: TGTGCCAGCAGTGAAAGTAGCAATGAGCAGTTCTTC.